The 12 T cell receptor beta chains reported below all come from one sample, sequenced in a study of OX40 agonist ivuxolimab in advanced cancers. Library generation was performed with the immunoSEQ multiplex PCR assay. Entries here come from immuneACCESS through TCRdb and include only in-frame sequences with V and J called. Some clones fail to appear in such tables; in the studies checked, an unresolved V gene covers under half of the shortfall, and the cause of the remainder is unknown. Counted in this sample were around 45,000 clones; over 70% of them appeared once. The top ten hold less than 11% of the sample. Sequencing was performed on CD4+ or CD8+ T cells sorted from blood, taken in a trial of the OX40 agonist ivuxolimab. The origin of the receptors is an adult with an advanced solid tumor such as melanoma, head and neck, liver or kidney cancer.

The V call is TRBV4-1, the J call TRBJ2-2, with TRBD2 matching over 9 bases. Trimming cost V 3 bases and J 4 bases; bases outside gene matches: 6. CDR3 length equals 16 residues. The germline V gene has CDR1 MGHRA and CDR2 YSYEKL. The CDR3 bases are TGCGCCAGCAGCCAGGGGCAACTAGCGGGCACCGGGGAGCTGTTTTTT. Residues: CASSQGQLAGTGELFF.

This chain links TRBV30 with TRBJ2-7; TRBD1 might be the D (6 bases). This CDR3 spans 12 amino acids. Deletions cut 8 bases from V and 3 bases from J, with 14 bases between. The germline gives CDR1 GTSNPN, CDR2 SVGIG (reference sequence). The CDR3 protein is CALDRGGYEQYF. CDR3 nucleotide sequence: TGTGCCCTGGACAGAGGAGGCTACGAGCAGTACTTC.

CDR3 coding DNA: TGTGCCAGCAGCTTGGGACTAGCGGGGGCCTACAATGAGCAGTTCTTC. Protein: CASSLGLAGAYNEQFF. The V and J genes are TRBV7-8 and TRBJ2-1; 14 bases are shared with TRBD2. The trim removed 3 bases at V and 2 bases at J, leaving 0 bases unmatched. The CDR3 is 16 amino acids. Germline CDR1 SGHVS, CDR2 FQNEAQ. Variable domain in full (rest from reference TRBV7-8 and TRBJ2-1): GAGVSQSPRYKVAKRGQDVALRCDPISGHVSLFWYQQALGQGPEFLTYFQNEAQLDKSGLPSDRFFAERPEGSVSTLKIQRTQQEDSAVYLCASSLGLAGAYNEQFFGPGTRLTVL.

V usage is TRBV19 and J usage is TRBJ1-1; D remains ambiguous. CDR3 length: 15 residues. The germline CDR1 and CDR2 sequences are LNHDA and SQIVND (reference sequence). V was trimmed by 4 bases and J by 8 bases, leaving 20 bases between them. CDR3 region: CASSTQPVAGVEAFF. CDR3 bases: TGTGCCAGTAGTACCCAGCCTGTGGCTGGGGTAGAAGCTTTCTTT.

V usage is TRBV29-1 and J usage is TRBJ2-7; 7 bases fit TRBD1. The CDR3 covers 13 residues. V lost 4 bases, J lost 10 bases, and 13 bases stayed unmatched. Germline V gene lookup returns CDR1 SQVTM and CDR2 ANQGSEA. This CDR3 reads CSVGGGLYPLQYF. The CDR3 DNA is TGCAGCGTTGGAGGGGGCCTTTACCCCCTCCAGTACTTC.

This clone has only one observation. The gene calls are TRBV6-5 and TRBJ1-3, with D tentatively TRBD1 (5 bases). This CDR3 spans 15 amino acids. V lost 10 bases, J lost 0 bases, and 16 bases lay in between. The germline gives CDR1 MNHEY, CDR2 SVGAGI. The CDR3 coding sequence is TGTGCCACCCATCCGGGACGCCTCTCTGGAAACACCATATATTTT. It yields the protein CATHPGRLSGNTIYF.

The chain employs TRBV6-5 and TRBJ1-2; tentatively, D is TRBD1 (5 bases). Per germline, CDR1 MNHEY and CDR2 SVGAGI. This CDR3 spans 14 amino acids. V was clipped by 0 bases and J by 4 bases, with 9 bases between them. This CDR3 reads CASSYSTGIYGYTF. The CDR3 region has the DNA TGTGCCAGCAGTTACTCTACAGGAATCTATGGCTACACCTTC.

The chain links TRBV29-1 to TRBJ2-5, with D tentatively TRBD1 (5 bases). With the DNA end fitting TRBJ2-7 better, the J assignment may be wrong. The CDR3 consists of 14 residues. Germline CDR1 is SQVTM and CDR2 is ANQGSEA. CDR3 sequence: CSVLQGFYSYEQYF. CDR3 nucleotides: TGCAGCGTTCTCCAGGGTTTTTACTCCTACGAGCAGTACTTC.

The chain carries TRBV6-4 and TRBJ2-1, with D possibly TRBD1 on 7 matching bases. V lost 6 bases and J 9 bases, leaving 21 bases between the germline ends. Per germline, CDR1 MRHNA and CDR2 SNTAGT. The CDR3 is 15 amino acids. The chain's CDR3 is CASSDRQGGLGEQFF. The DNA for the CDR3 is TGTGCCAGCAGCGACCGACAGGGAGGTCTGGGTGAGCAGTTCTTC.

A few counts support this clone. The V call is TRBV5-1, the J call TRBJ2-7; 8 nucleotides match TRBD1. V gave up 2 bases and J gave up 4 bases; unmatched junction bases: 8. This CDR3 contains 15 residues. In germline, CDR1 is SGHRS, CDR2 YFSETQ. The CDR3 here is CASSFGQGGRYEQYF. The CDR3 nucleotides read TGCGCCAGCAGCTTTGGACAGGGTGGGCGGTACGAGCAGTACTTC.

V gene TRBV5-6 combines with J gene TRBJ1-4; 7 nucleotides match TRBD1. Per germline, CDR1 SGHDT and CDR2 YYEEEE. V lost 1 base to trimming and J lost 8 bases; unmatched junction nucleotides: 5. The CDR3 loop spans 14 amino acids. Here the CDR3 reads CASSLKGAQEKLFF. The CDR3 bases are TGTGCCAGCAGCTTGAAGGGGGCGCAGGAAAAACTGTTTTTT.

This chain links TRBV19 with TRBJ2-1; TRBD1 or TRBD2 may be the D gene (6 bases each). This CDR3 has 14 amino acids. V was trimmed by 2 bases and J by 7 bases, leaving 12 bases between them. The germline gives CDR1 LNHDA, CDR2 SQIVND (reference sequence). The CDR3 spells CASSIRGERNEQFF. DNA for the CDR3: TGTGCCAGTAGTATAAGGGGGGAGAGAAATGAGCAGTTCTTC.